The next 15 T cell receptor beta chains were all read from a single sample in a study of cytomegalovirus exposure and HLA in healthy donors. PCR involved 60 Vbeta and 13 Jbeta primers. TCRdb's table, derived via immunoSEQ multiplex PCR, lists solely in-frame clones and lacks some. Of approximately 69,000 clones detected, about 70% appear once; the ten largest clones hold over 20%. Source material: PBMCs. The receptors were gathered from a woman between 25 and 40 years old in good health and CMV-seropositive.

The gene calls are TRBV6-5 and TRBJ2-5; TRBD2 might be the D (5 bases). Germline loops: CDR1 MNHEY, CDR2 SVGAGI. The V end was cut by 6 bases, the J end by 5 bases, with 16 bases between. CDR3 length: 14 amino acids. CDR3 nucleotide sequence: TGTGCCAGCAGAACTAGGGAGAAAGGGGAGACCCAGTACTTC. Translating gives CASRTREKGETQYF.

The chain links TRBV18 to TRBJ2-7, with D perhaps TRBD1 (6 bases). CDR1 is KGHSH and CDR2 is LQKENI in the germline V gene. The CDR3 is 14 residues long. Trimming removed 2 bases at V and 2 bases at J, with 10 bases between. CDR3 sequence reads: CASSPSSGAYEQYF. DNA of the CDR3: TGTGCCAGCTCACCAAGCTCAGGGGCCTACGAGCAGTACTTC.

This chain joins TRBV30 and TRBJ2-7, with 8 nucleotides matching TRBD2. Germline-derived CDR1 and CDR2 are GTSNPN and SVGIG (reference sequence). V was clipped by 4 bases and J by 3 bases; unmatched bases: 8. The CDR3 is made up of 14 amino acids. The DNA for the CDR3 is TGTGCCTGGAACGGCGGGAGGTCCCACTACGAGCAGTACTTC. The encoded protein is CAWNGGRSHYEQYF. The full variable domain, rest sourced from reference TRBV30 and TRBJ2-7, is SQTIHQWPATLVQPVGSPLSLECTVEGTSNPNLYWYRQAAGRGLQLLFYSVGIGQISSEVPQNLSASRPQDRQFILSSKKLLLSDSGFYLCAWNGGRSHYEQYFGPGTRLTVT.

With respect to this clone: Other DNA sequences in the sample encode the same CDR3. The chain recombines TRBV10-3 with TRBJ1-4, with a possible D match to TRBD1 (6 bases). Between the trimmed V and J ends, which lost 6 bases and 6 bases, there was a span of 14 bases. The germline V gene has CDR1 ENHRY and CDR2 SYGVKD. CDR3 length equals 14 residues. The CDR3 region has the DNA TGTGCCATCAGATCCGGGACATTCGATGAAAAACTGTTTTTT. Its protein is CAIRSGTFDEKLFF.

The chain carries TRBV18 and TRBJ1-2, with TRBD1 matching 8 bases. V lost 3 bases to trimming and J lost 13 bases; unmatched junction nucleotides: 13. This CDR3 spans 14 amino acids. From germline, CDR1 is KGHSH and CDR2 LQKENI. The CDR3 loop reads CASSPSDRAFGITF. The CDR3 DNA reads as TGTGCCAGCTCACCCTCGGACAGGGCATTCGGGATCACCTTC.

This clone showed up just once. The gene calls are TRBV30 and TRBJ1-5, with TRBD1 matching 7 bases. With V trimmed by 5 bases and J by 6 bases, 10 bases remained unmatched. Per the germline V gene, CDR1 is GTSNPN and CDR2 is SVGIG (reference sequence). This CDR3 has 14 residues. This chain's CDR3 is CAWAHEGAPQPQHF. Here the CDR3 DNA reads TGTGCCTGGGCCCATGAGGGGGCGCCTCAGCCCCAGCATTTT.

The chain couples TRBV29-1 to TRBJ2-7; D is unclear. This CDR3 region has 11 residues. Germline loops: CDR1 SQVTM, CDR2 ANQGSEA. Trimming cost V 3 bases and J 6 bases, with 9 bases left between them. Here the CDR3 reads CSVDLSIEQYF. The CDR3, as DNA: TGCAGCGTTGATCTGTCTATCGAGCAGTACTTC.

In nucleotides, the CDR3 is TGTGCCAGCAGTCCGGACAGGGGGCTGGAGACCCAGTACTTC. Translation: CASSPDRGLETQYF. V usage is TRBV28 and J usage is TRBJ2-5; TRBD1 matches 11 bases. The junction had 4 bases not matched to a gene; V was cut back by 5 bases and J by 5 bases. This CDR3 comprises 14 residues. Looked up from germline, CDR1 is MDHEN and CDR2 is SYDVKM.

The genes are TRBV6-5 and TRBJ2-7; D possibly corresponds to TRBD2 (6 bases). CDR1 MNHEY and CDR2 SVGAGI come from the germline V gene. V was clipped by 0 bases and J by 5 bases, with 11 bases between them. This CDR3 has 14 amino acids. DNA for the CDR3: TGTGCCAGCAGTTACTCGGAGGGTATCCACGAGCAGTACTTC. Amino acid sequence: CASSYSEGIHEQYF.

This clone has just a few counts. The genes are TRBV19 and TRBJ2-5; the D gene is possibly TRBD2 (5 bases). Trimming removed 9 bases at V and 9 bases at J, with 20 bases between. The length of the CDR3 is 13 residues. Germline CDR1 and CDR2: LNHDA and SQIVND (reference sequence). CDR3 DNA sequence: TGTGCCAGCAAGTCCCCGGGCCCCGGGGCCCAGTACTTC. The encoded protein is CASKSPGPGAQYF.

The rearrangement links TRBV29-1 to TRBJ1-4, with 8 bases fitting TRBD1. The CDR3 has 14 amino acids. V was clipped by 7 bases and J by 8 bases; unmatched bases: 12. The V gene's germline CDR1 is SQVTM and CDR2 ANQGSEA. The CDR3 DNA sequence: TGCAGCGCTCTGCCGCAGGGGGCGGGGGAAAAACTGTTTTTT. Translated, it gives CSALPQGAGEKLFF. The full variable domain, in which reference TRBV29-1 and TRBJ1-4 provide the parts outside the CDR3, is SAVISQKPSRDICQRGTSLTIQCQVDSQVTMMFWYRQQPGQSLTLIATANQGSEATYESGFVIDKFPISRPNLTFSTLTVSNMSPEDSSIYLCSALPQGAGEKLFFGSGTQLSVL.

The chain combines TRBV7-3 with TRBJ1-1; D might be TRBD1 (6 bases). The CDR3 sequence is 13 residues long. Germline CDR1 and CDR2: SGHTA and FQGTGA. Trimming cost V 5 bases and J 8 bases, with 15 bases left between them. The CDR3 loop reads CASSPFAGVEAFF. For the CDR3, the DNA is TGTGCCAGCAGCCCTTTTGCAGGGGTCGAAGCTTTCTTT.

This chain connects TRBV5-1 to TRBJ2-5; D unclear. Germline-derived CDR1 and CDR2 are SGHRS and YFSETQ. Trimming cost V 0 bases and J 1 base, with 13 bases left between them. The CDR3 is 16 residues long. For the CDR3, the DNA is TGCGCCAGCAGCTTGGATGGGCCCCGGCCCCAAGAGACCCAGTACTTC. Translating it yields CASSLDGPRPQETQYF.

This sequence joins TRBV29-1 and TRBJ2-5; TRBD2 matches at 12 bases. V lost 8 bases to trimming and J lost 9 bases; unmatched junction nucleotides: 16. Germline V gene data show CDR1 as SQVTM and CDR2 as ANQGSEA. This CDR3 region has 15 residues. The CDR3 nucleotides read TGCAGCACCGACGCGGGACTAGCGGGCCGTACGGCCCAGTACTTC. Residues: CSTDAGLAGRTAQYF.

The CDR3, as DNA: TGCAGCGTTGATATGTCGGACACTGAAGCTTTCTTT. Encoded protein: CSVDMSDTEAFF. The chain uses TRBV29-1 and TRBJ1-1; no definite D call. CDR1 is SQVTM, CDR2 ANQGSEA, per germline. The CDR3 spans 12 residues. Between the trimmed V and J ends, which lost 3 bases and 3 bases, there was a span of 8 bases.